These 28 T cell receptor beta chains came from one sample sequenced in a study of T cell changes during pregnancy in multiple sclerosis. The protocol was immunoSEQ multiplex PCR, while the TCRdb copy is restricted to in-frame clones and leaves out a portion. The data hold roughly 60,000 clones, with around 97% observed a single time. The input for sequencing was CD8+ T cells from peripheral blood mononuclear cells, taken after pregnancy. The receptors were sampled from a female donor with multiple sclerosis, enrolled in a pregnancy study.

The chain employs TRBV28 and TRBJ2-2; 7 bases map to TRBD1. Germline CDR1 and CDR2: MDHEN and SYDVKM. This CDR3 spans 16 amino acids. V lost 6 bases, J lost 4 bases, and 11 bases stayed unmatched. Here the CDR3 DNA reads TGTGCCAGCAGCCACCGATCACAGGGGATCACCGGGGAGCTGTTTTTT. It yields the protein CASSHRSQGITGELFF.

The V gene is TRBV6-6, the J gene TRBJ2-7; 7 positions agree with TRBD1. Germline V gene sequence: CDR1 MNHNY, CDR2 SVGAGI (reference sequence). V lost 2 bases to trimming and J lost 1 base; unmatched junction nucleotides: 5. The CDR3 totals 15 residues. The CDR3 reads CASSYLGTESYEQYF. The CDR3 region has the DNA TGTGCCAGCAGTTACCTCGGGACAGAGTCCTACGAGCAGTACTTC.

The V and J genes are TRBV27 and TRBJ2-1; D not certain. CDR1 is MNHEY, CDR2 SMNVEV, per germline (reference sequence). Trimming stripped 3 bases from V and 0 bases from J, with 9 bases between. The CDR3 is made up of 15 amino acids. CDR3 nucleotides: TGTGCCAGCAGTTTCGGGTCGGGCTCCTACAATGAGCAGTTCTTC. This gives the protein CASSFGSGSYNEQFF.

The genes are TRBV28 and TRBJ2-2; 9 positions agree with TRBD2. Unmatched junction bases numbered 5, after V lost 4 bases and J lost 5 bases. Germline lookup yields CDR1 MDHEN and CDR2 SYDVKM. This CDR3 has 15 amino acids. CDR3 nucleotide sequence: TGTGCCAGCAGTTACACGCTAGCGGGGACCGGGGAGCTGTTTTTT. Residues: CASSYTLAGTGELFF.

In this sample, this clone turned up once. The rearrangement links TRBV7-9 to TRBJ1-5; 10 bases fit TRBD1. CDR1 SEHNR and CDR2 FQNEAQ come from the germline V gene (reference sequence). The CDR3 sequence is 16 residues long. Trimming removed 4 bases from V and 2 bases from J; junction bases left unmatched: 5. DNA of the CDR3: TGTGCCAGCAGCTCCACCGGGACAGGGGGCAATCAGCCCCAGCATTTT. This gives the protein CASSSTGTGGNQPQHF.

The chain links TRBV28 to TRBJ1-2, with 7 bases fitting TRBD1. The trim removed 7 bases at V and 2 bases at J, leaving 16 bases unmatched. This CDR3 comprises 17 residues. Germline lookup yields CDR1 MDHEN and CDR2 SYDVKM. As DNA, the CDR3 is TGTGCCAGCAATTCAATACGAGGGACAGATAGGAACTATGGCTACACCTTC. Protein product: CASNSIRGTDRNYGYTF.

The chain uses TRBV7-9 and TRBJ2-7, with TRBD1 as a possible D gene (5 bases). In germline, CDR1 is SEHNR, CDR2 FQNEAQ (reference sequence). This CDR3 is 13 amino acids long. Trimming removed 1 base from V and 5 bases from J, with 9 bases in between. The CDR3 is CASSLGGGDEQYF. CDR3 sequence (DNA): TGTGCCAGCAGCTTAGGGGGCGGCGACGAGCAGTACTTC.

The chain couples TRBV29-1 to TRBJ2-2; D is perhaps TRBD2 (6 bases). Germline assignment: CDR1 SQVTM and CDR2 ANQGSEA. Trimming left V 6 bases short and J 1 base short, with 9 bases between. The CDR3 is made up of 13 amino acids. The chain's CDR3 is CSVEGMNTGELFF. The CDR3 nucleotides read TGCAGCGTGGAGGGGATGAACACCGGGGAGCTGTTTTTT.

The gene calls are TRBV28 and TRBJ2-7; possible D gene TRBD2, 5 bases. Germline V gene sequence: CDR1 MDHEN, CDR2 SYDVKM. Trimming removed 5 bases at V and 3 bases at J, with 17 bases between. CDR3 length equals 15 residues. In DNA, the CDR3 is TGTGCCAGCAGTCCCCTAGCTGACCGAGGCTACGAGCAGTACTTC. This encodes CASSPLADRGYEQYF. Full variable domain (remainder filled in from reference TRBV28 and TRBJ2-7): DVKVTQSSRYLVKRTGEKVFLECVQDMDHENMFWYRQDPGLGLRLIYFSYDVKMKEKGDIPEGYSVSREKKERFSLILESASTNQTSMYLCASSPLADRGYEQYFGPGTRLTVT.

CDR3 sequence reads: CASSLDGVDQPQHF. DNA for the CDR3: TGTGCCAGCAGCCTGGACGGGGTGGATCAGCCCCAGCATTTT. J is TRBJ1-5 and V is TRBV6-6; D remains ambiguous. The CDR3 sequence is 14 residues long. Between the trimmed V and J ends, which lost 6 bases and 5 bases, there was a span of 14 bases. CDR1 and CDR2 (germline): MNHNY, SVGAGI (reference sequence).

In nucleotides, the CDR3 is TGTGCAGGGATTAGCGGGAGATCAGAGACCCAGTACTTC. Translating gives CAGISGRSETQYF. The chain carries TRBV12-2 and TRBJ2-5; the tabulated D call, TRBD2, remains unverified against the DNA. TRBV12-2 is reported as a pseudogene. This CDR3 spans 13 amino acids.

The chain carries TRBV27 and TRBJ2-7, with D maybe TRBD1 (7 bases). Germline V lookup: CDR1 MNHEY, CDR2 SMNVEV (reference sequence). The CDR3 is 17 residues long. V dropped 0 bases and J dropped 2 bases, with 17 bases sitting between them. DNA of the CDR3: TGTGCCAGCAGTTTATCGGGAGGTGACAGGGCGCCCTACGAGCAGTACTTC. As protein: CASSLSGGDRAPYEQYF.

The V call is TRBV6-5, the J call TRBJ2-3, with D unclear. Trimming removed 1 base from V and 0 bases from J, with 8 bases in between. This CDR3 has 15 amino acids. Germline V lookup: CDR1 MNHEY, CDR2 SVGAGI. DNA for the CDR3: TGTGCCAGCAGTTACTATGCAGGTAGCACAGATACGCAGTATTTT. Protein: CASSYYAGSTDTQYF.

CDR3 region: CASSLMSGGRTDTQYF. For the CDR3, the DNA is TGTGCCAGCAGTTTAATGAGCGGGGGCCGCACAGATACGCAGTATTTT. The chain has TRBV28 and TRBJ2-3; 8 bases agree with TRBD2. CDR1 and CDR2 (germline): MDHEN, SYDVKM. The CDR3 consists of 16 residues. Germline trimming cut 2 bases from V and 1 base from J; bases unmatched to any gene: 5.

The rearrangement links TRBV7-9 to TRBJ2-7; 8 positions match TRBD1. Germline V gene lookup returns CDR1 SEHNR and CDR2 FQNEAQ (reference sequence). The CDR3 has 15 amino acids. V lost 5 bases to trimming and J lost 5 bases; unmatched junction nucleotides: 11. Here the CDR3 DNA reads TGTGCCAGCAGCGACCCAGGGGGCGTTTTTGACGAGCAGTACTTC. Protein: CASSDPGGVFDEQYF. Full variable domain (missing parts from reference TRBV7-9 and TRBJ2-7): DTGVSQNPRHKITKRGQNVTFRCDPISEHNRLYWYRQTLGQGPEFLTYFQNEAQLEKSRLLSDRFSAERPKGSFSTLEIQRTEQGDSAMYLCASSDPGGVFDEQYFGPGTRLTVT.

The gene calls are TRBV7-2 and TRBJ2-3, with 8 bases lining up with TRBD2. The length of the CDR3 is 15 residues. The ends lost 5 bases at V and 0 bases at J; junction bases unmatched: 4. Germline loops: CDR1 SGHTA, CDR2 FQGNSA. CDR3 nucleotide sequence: TGTGCCAGCAGCCCGGGACTAGAAAGCACAGATACGCAGTATTTT. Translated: CASSPGLESTDTQYF.

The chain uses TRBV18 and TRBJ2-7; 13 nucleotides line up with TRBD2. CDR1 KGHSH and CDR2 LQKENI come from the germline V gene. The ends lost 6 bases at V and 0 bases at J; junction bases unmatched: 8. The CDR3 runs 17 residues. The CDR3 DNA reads TGTGCCAGCTCCTCCGGGACTAGCGGGATCGGCTCCTACGAGCAGTACTTC. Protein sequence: CASSSGTSGIGSYEQYF.

The CDR3 region is CASSAQSGDTGELFF. The CDR3 coding sequence is TGCGCCAGCAGCGCACAATCAGGGGACACCGGGGAGCTGTTTTTT. The chain joins TRBV5-1 to TRBJ2-2, with TRBD1 as a possible D gene (6 bases). The CDR3 runs 15 residues. The germline V and J ends were trimmed by 4 bases and 3 bases, with 13 bases remaining between them. Per germline, CDR1 SGHRS and CDR2 YFSETQ.

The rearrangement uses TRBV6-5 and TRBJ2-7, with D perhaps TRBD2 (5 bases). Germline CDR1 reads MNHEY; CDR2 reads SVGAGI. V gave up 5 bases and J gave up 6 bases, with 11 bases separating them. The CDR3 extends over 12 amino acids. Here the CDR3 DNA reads TGTGCCAGCAGTGCCGACCGGGGCGAGCAGTACTTC. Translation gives CASSADRGEQYF.

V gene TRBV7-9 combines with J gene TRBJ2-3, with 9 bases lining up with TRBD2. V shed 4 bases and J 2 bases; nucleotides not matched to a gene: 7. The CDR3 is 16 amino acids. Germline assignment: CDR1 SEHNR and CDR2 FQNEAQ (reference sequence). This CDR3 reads CASSSSSGNVTDTQYF. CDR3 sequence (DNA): TGTGCCAGCAGCTCTTCTAGCGGGAACGTCACAGATACGCAGTATTTT.

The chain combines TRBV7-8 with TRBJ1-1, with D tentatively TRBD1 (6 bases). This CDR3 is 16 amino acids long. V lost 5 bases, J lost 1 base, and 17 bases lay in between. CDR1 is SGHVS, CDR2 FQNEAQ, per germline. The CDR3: CASSPPFQGWNTEAFF. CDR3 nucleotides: TGTGCCAGCAGCCCCCCCTTTCAGGGGTGGAACACTGAAGCTTTCTTT. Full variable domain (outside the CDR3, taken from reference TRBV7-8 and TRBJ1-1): GAGVSQSPRYKVAKRGQDVALRCDPISGHVSLFWYQQALGQGPEFLTYFQNEAQLDKSGLPSDRFFAERPEGSVSTLKIQRTQQEDSAVYLCASSPPFQGWNTEAFFGQGTRLTVV.

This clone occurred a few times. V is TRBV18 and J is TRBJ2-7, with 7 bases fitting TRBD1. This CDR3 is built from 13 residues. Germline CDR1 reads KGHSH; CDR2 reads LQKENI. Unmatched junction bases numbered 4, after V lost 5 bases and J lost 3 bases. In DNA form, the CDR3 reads TGTGCCAGCTCATCGGGGACAGACTACGAGCAGTACTTC. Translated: CASSSGTDYEQYF. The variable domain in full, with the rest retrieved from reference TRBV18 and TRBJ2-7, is NAGVMQNPRHLVRRRGQEARLRCSPMKGHSHVYWYRQLPEEGLKFMVYLQKENIIDESGMPKERFSAEFPKEGPSILRIQQVVRGDSAAYFCASSSGTDYEQYFGPGTRLTVT.

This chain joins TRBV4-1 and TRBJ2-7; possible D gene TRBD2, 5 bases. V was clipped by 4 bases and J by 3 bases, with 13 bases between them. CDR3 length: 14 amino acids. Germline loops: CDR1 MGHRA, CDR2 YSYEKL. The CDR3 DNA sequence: TGCGCCAGCAGCCTCCAGGAAGAGGGCTACGAGCAGTACTTC. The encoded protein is CASSLQEEGYEQYF.

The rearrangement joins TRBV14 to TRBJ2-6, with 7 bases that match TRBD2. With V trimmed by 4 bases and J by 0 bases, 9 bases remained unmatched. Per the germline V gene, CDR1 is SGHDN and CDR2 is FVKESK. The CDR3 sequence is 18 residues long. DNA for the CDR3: TGTGCCAGCAGCCCACTGGCGGGAGAAGGCTCTGGGGCCAACGTCCTGACTTTC. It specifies CASSPLAGEGSGANVLTF. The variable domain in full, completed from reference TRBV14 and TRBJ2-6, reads EAGVTQFPSHSVIEKGQTVTLRCDPISGHDNLYWYRRVMGKEIKFLLHFVKESKQDESGMPNNRFLAERTGGTYSTLKVQPAELEDSGVYFCASSPLAGEGSGANVLTFGAGSRLTVL.

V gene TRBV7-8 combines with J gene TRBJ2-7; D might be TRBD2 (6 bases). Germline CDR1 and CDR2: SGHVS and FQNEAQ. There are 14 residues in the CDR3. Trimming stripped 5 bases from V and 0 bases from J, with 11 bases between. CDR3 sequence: CASSPGTFSYEQYF. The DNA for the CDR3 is TGTGCCAGCAGCCCCGGGACTTTCTCCTACGAGCAGTACTTC. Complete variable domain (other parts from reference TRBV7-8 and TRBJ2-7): GAGVSQSPRYKVAKRGQDVALRCDPISGHVSLFWYQQALGQGPEFLTYFQNEAQLDKSGLPSDRFFAERPEGSVSTLKIQRTQQEDSAVYLCASSPGTFSYEQYFGPGTRLTVT.

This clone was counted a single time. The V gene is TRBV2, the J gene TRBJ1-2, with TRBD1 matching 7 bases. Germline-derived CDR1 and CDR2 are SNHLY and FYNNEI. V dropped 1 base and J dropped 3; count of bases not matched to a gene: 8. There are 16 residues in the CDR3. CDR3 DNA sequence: TGTGCCAGCAGTGAAGTCCACGGAGGGGGCCACTATGGCTACACCTTC. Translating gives CASSEVHGGGHYGYTF.

DNA of the CDR3: TGCGCCAGCAGGGGCGGGAGGGCCGAGAATGAGCAGTTCTTC. Protein sequence: CASRGGRAENEQFF. J is TRBJ2-1 and V is TRBV5-1; 9 nucleotides agree with TRBD2. The CDR3 length is 14 residues. The ends lost 5 bases at V and 7 bases at J; junction bases unmatched: 7. Germline CDR1 reads SGHRS; CDR2 reads YFSETQ.

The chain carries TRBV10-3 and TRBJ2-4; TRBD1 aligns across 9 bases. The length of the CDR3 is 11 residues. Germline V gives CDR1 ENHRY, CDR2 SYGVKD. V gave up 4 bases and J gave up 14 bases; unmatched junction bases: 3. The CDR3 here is CAISGGDREYF. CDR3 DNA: TGTGCCATCAGTGGGGGGGACAGGGAGTACTTC.